This T cell receptor (beta chain) emerged from a study of CD8 T cells in ankylosing spondylitis. TCRdb ran MiXCR on the 5' RACE reads and lists one entry per CDR3 protein. The sample lists 150,000 to 200,000 distinct CDR3 sequences, over 10% occurring once. Trimming stripped 2 bases from V and 0 bases from J, with 14 bases between. CDR3 length equals 17 residues. Germline CDR1 is SGHTA and CDR2 is FQGNSA. The sequence came from a female donor with ankylosing spondylitis or in good health (not recorded which). The chain joins TRBV7-2 to TRBJ2-1, with D possibly TRBD2 on 6 matching bases. Material: blood, either unsorted or a sorted T cell fraction (not recorded which). CDR3 region: CASSLRGAGLSYNEQFF. In DNA form, the CDR3 reads TGTGCCAGCAGCTTAAGGGGAGCGGGCCTCTCCTACAATGAGCAGTTCTTC.